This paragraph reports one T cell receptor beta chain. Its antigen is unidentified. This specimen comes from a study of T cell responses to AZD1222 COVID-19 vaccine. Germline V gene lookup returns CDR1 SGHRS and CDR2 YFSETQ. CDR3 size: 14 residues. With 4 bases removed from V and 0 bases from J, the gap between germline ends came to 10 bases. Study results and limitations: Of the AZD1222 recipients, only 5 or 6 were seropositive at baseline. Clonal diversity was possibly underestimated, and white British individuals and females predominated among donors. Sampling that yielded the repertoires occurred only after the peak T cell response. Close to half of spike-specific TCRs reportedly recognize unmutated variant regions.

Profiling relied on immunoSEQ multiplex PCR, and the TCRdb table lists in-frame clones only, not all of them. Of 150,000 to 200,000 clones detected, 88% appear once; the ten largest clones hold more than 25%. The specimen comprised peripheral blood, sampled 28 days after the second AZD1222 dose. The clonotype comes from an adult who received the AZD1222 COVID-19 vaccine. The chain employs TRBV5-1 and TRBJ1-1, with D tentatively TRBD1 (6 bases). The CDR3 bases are TGCGCCAGCAGCCCCGGGACAATGAACACTGAAGCTTTCTTT. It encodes CASSPGTMNTEAFF. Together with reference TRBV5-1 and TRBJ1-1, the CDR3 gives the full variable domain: KAGVTQTPRYLIKTRGQQVTLSCSPISGHRSVSWYQQTPGQGLQFLFEYFSETQRNKGNFPGRFSGRQFSNSRSEMNVSTLELGDSALYLCASSPGTMNTEAFFGQGTRLTVV.